The present entry profiles one TCR beta chain with its context. Antigen: not known. The sample originates from a study of a mutant IDH1 vaccine in newly diagnosed glioma. Germline lookup yields CDR1 LNHDA and CDR2 SQIVND (reference sequence). After removal of 6 bases from V and 7 bases from J, the junction contained 10 bases not matched to a gene. This CDR3 has 14 residues. Indicated time point: week 35, safety follow-up. Every single dose of the vaccine, 300 ug of mutant IDH1 20-mer peptide, came with topical imiquimod. The method was immunoSEQ multiplex PCR; TCRdb's version includes in-frame clones alone and lacks a portion of them. The sample shows 35,000 to 45,000 clones, roughly 84% of them seen only once.

The source was PBMCs, collected from a glioma patient whose treatment included an IDH1 peptide vaccine. The chain has TRBV19 and TRBJ1-2, with TRBD1 matching 8 bases. The sequence was collected from a woman between 50 and 59 years old with glioma. CDR3 protein: CASRDAGQDPGYTF. Written as DNA, the CDR3 is TGTGCCAGTAGGGACGCGGGACAGGACCCTGGCTACACCTTC. Combining the CDR3 with reference TRBV19 and TRBJ1-2 gives the whole variable domain DGGITQSPKYLFRKEGQNVTLSCEQNLNHDAMYWYRQDPGQGLRLIYYSQIVNDFQKGDIAEGYSVSREKKESFPLTVTSAQKNPTAFYLCASRDAGQDPGYTFGSGTRLTVV.